The clone carrying this TCR beta chain was detected only a few times. This sample's time point: late sampling 161 to 241 days after vaccination in a few convalescent patients. The data are from a study of vaccination and CD4 T cells after COVID-19. From the PCR reads, TCRdb called clonotypes with MiXCR, one entry per CDR3 protein. The repertoire holds about 29,000 distinct CDR3 sequences, with 50% as singletons. Sequencing was performed on CD4+ T cells from blood, taken about 7 months after SARS-CoV-2 vaccination. This clonotype originated in a human donor who had recovered from COVID-19.

The CDR3 DNA sequence: TGTGCCAGCAGTTACGGCCGGGGTACCTACAATGAGCAGTTCTTC. It codes for CASSYGRGTYNEQFF. The chain joins TRBV6-5 to TRBJ2-1; a possible D gene is TRBD2 (5 bases). V dropped 2 bases and J dropped 2 bases, with 10 bases sitting between them. The CDR3 covers 15 residues. Germline V gene lookup returns CDR1 MNHEY and CDR2 SVGAGI.